These T cell receptor beta chains were read from a single sample in a study of human T cells and chemical hapten exposure. TCRdb recomputed calls from the RACE reads with MiXCR, one row per CDR3 protein. The table has some 89,000 distinct CDR3 sequences, 9.5% to 13% seen once. Material: whole blood, obtained in connection with sensitization to the hapten diphenylcyclopropenone (DPC). Receptors originate from a woman in her 30s with alopecia areata. Some clones in this sample may be carry-over from other donors' samples. The CDR3 runs from the conserved cysteine through the conserved F or W.

J: TRBJ2-4; V: TRBV19; CDR3: CASSPRPGTFQYF
J: TRBJ2-5; V: TRBV7-2; CDR3: CASSLKHQETQYF
J: TRBJ1-4; V: TRBV5-1; CDR3: CASSLEYLEEKLFF
J: TRBJ1-2; V: TRBV6-2/TRBV6-3; CDR3: CASMSDRHYGYTF
J: TRBJ2-3; V: TRBV29-1; CDR3: CSVEYSRGTDTQYF
J: TRBJ1-1; V: TRBV11-3; CDR3: CASSLDLQGNTEAFF
J: TRBJ2-6; V: TRBV6-2/TRBV6-3; CDR3: CASMGSGANVLTF
J: TRBJ2-7; V: TRBV28; CDR3: CASSFTGEPREQYF
J: TRBJ2-7; V: TRBV27; CDR3: CASSLVYSHEQYF
J: TRBJ2-2; V: TRBV4-1; CDR3: CASSLWTGGDDGELFF
J: TRBJ2-5; V: TRBV7-2; CDR3: CASSWGLLNGYQETQYF
J: TRBJ1-1; V: TRBV2; CDR3: CASSDILSGTEAFF
J: TRBJ2-7; V: TRBV7-2; CDR3: CASSLALGHEQYF
J: TRBJ2-7; V: TRBV20-1; CDR3: CSAKPVDLAGGRWEQYF
J: TRBJ2-3; V: TRBV6-5; CDR3: CASSTVGDTQYF
J: TRBJ1-1; V: TRBV10-3; CDR3: CASQGKGNTEAFF
J: TRBJ1-1; V: TRBV29-1; CDR3: CSVEEGNAEAFF
J: TRBJ1-1; V: TRBV6-2/TRBV6-3; CDR3: CASSYGASEAFF
J: TRBJ2-5; V: TRBV18; CDR3: CASSPVEGARETQYF
J: TRBJ1-6; V: TRBV7-2; CDR3: CASSPGQVGSPLHF
J: TRBJ2-3; V: TRBV21-1; CDR3: CASSFGTTSTDTQYF
J: TRBJ2-2; V: TRBV29-1; CDR3: CSVDGGANTGELFF